Listed below are T cell receptor beta chains from one sample, sequenced in a study of beta chain features in type 1 diabetes. The method was immunoSEQ multiplex PCR; TCRdb's version includes in-frame clones alone and lacks a portion of them. The sample has a few hundred thousand clones; about 20% are singletons. What was sequenced was naive CD4+ T cells from blood. These receptors all come from a woman in her late teens or twenties in good health. Each CDR3 is given with its conserved first and last residue. D genes are given only for firm matches. Rows may omit the clone size; those that give it use once, few, many or a size class.

d_gene	abundance	v_gene	j_gene	CDR3nt	CDR3aa
NA	once	TRBV18	TRBJ2-1	TGTGCCAGCTCACCACTCGGGTACAATGAGCAGTTCTTC	CASSPLGYNEQFF
TRBD1	few	TRBV5-1	TRBJ1-2	TGCGCCAGCAGCACGGGACAGGGGGCGCTCGGCTACACCTTC	CASSTGQGALGYTF
NA	few	TRBV11-1	TRBJ2-6	TGTGCCAGCAAACCCCAACAGTCTGGGGCCAACGTCCTGACTTTC	CASKPQQSGANVLTF
NA	NA	TRBV7-9	TRBJ2-3	TGTGCCAGCAGCCCCCGGACAGATACGCAGTATTTT	CASSPRTDTQYF
NA	NA	TRBV6-5	TRBJ2-7	TGTGCCAGCAGTCGACAGGACGCCCAAACCTACGAGCAGTACTTC	CASSRQDAQTYEQYF
TRBD2	few	TRBV29-1	TRBJ2-7	TGCAGCGTTGAAGGTTACGGGACTAGCGGGAGGTACGAGCAGTACTTC	CSVEGYGTSGRYEQYF
NA	few	TRBV7-2	TRBJ2-1	TGTGCCAGCAGCGCCCCAGGGTCCCTCGGCAATGAGCAGTTCTTC	CASSAPGSLGNEQFF
TRBD1	few	TRBV5-4	TRBJ2-7	TGTGCCAGCAGCCTCGACAGGGTCTACGAGCAGTACTTC	CASSLDRVYEQYF
TRBD1	few	TRBV30	TRBJ1-2	TGTGCCTACCAGACAGGGGGGAGCTATGGCTACACCTTC	CAYQTGGSYGYTF
TRBD2	NA	TRBV4-1	TRBJ2-1	TGCGCCAGCAGCCTCCACCGACTAGCGGGAGGGGCCAATGAGCAGTTCTTC	CASSLHRLAGGANEQFF
TRBD1	few	TRBV15	TRBJ1-2	TGTGCCACCAGCGGAGGACAGGGGGGTACTAACTATGGCTACACCTTC	CATSGGQGGTNYGYTF
TRBD2	few	TRBV18	TRBJ2-1	TGTGCCAGCTCACCAGCGACTAGCGGGAGCTATGAGCAGTTCTTC	CASSPATSGSYEQFF
TRBD2	few	TRBV7-2	TRBJ2-7	TGTGCCAGCCGTCCAGCGGGGCTCCTCGAGCAGTACTTC	CASRPAGLLEQYF